The TCR beta chain described here comes from a study of T cell clones after liver transplantation. The table came from immunoSEQ multiplex PCR; TCRdb's copy has only in-frame clones and leaves some out. The sample has approximately 65,000 clones, 85% to 95% seen once. Germline CDR1 reads MNHEY; CDR2 reads SVGAGI. V lost 9 bases to trimming and J lost 2 bases, with 14 bases between them. The CDR3 has 13 amino acids. V is TRBV6-5 and J is TRBJ2-7; D gene unclear. The specimen was CD4+ T cells from blood, collected less than 27 months after liver transplant. The TCR originated in a human patient who received a liver transplant. Certain T cells may be donor cells from the graft. CDR3 loop: CASLRPGTYEQYF. Here the CDR3 DNA reads TGTGCCAGTCTTCGCCCTGGTACCTACGAGCAGTACTTC.